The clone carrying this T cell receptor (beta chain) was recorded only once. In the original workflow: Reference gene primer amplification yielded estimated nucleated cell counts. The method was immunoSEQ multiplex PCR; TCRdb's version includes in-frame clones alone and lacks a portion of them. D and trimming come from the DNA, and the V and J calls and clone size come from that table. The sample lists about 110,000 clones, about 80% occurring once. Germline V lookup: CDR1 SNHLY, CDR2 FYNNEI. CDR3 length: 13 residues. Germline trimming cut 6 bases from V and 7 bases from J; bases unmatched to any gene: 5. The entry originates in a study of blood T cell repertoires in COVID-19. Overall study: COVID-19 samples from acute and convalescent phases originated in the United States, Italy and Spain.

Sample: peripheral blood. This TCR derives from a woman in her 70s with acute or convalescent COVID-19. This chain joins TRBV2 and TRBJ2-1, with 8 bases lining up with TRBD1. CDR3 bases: TGTGCCAGCAGGCGGACAGGGAAGAATGAGCAGTTCTTC. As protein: CASRRTGKNEQFF.